The 22 T cell receptor beta chains reported below all come from one sample, sequenced in a study of T-cell memory formation after mild COVID-19. Each CDR3 protein is one row after TCRdb ran MiXCR on the 5' RACE reads. The sample consists of just under 550,000 distinct CDR3 sequences, about a fifth of them appearing once. What was sequenced was PBMCs or a T cell subset sorted from them (not recorded which). The receptors shown here come from an adult woman who had mild COVID-19 (a few samples of this study predate the infection). Cell type and time point are not known.

This clonotype has more than one count but fewer than ten. The J gene is TRBJ2-1, the V gene TRBV29-1, with 10 bases that match TRBD2. Looked up from germline, CDR1 is SQVTM and CDR2 is ANQGSEA. J lost 6 bases, V lost 7 bases, and 18 bases had no gene match. CDR3 length: 17 residues. The CDR3 coding sequence is TGCAGCGGCACCTCAGGGACTAGCGCTAAAGGCGGCAATGAGCAGTTCTTC. Translating gives CSGTSGTSAKGGNEQFF.

This clonotype was seen only a few times. The rearrangement links TRBV20-1 to TRBJ1-6; tentatively, D is TRBD1 (5 bases). Germline-derived CDR1 and CDR2 are DFQATT and SNEGSKA (reference sequence). The CDR3 is 13 amino acids. Trimming removed 5 bases from V and 8 bases from J, with 13 bases in between. The CDR3 protein is CSAFGTWYSPLHF. CDR3 DNA sequence: TGCAGTGCTTTCGGGACCTGGTATTCACCCCTCCACTTT.

This clonotype has just a few counts. This chain uses TRBV15 with TRBJ2-7; tentatively, D is TRBD2 (5 bases). The CDR3 runs 13 residues. V was cut by 1 base and J by 5 bases, with 9 bases left in between. Germline V gene data show CDR1 as LNHNV and CDR2 as YYDKDF (reference sequence). The CDR3 loop is CATSRGGVHEQYF. DNA of the CDR3: TGTGCCACCAGCAGAGGGGGAGTCCACGAGCAGTACTTC. The full variable domain, its missing parts supplied by reference TRBV15 and TRBJ2-7, is DAMVIQNPRYQVTQFGKPVTLSCSQTLNHNVMYWYQQKSSQAPKLLFHYYDKDFNNEADTPDNFQSRRPNTSFCFLDIRSPGLGDTAMYLCATSRGGVHEQYFGPGTRLTVT.

The chain combines TRBV7-2 with TRBJ1-2; tentatively, D is TRBD1 (5 bases). Trimming cost V 0 bases and J 7 bases, with 12 bases left between them. The length of the CDR3 is 14 residues. CDR1 is SGHTA and CDR2 is FQGNSA in the germline V gene. The CDR3, as DNA: TGTGCCAGCAGCTTAGCGGGGGGGACCTCTGGCTACACCTTC. This gives the protein CASSLAGGTSGYTF. The variable domain in full, with the rest retrieved from reference TRBV7-2 and TRBJ1-2, is GAGVSQSPSNKVTEKGKDVELRCDPISGHTALYWYRQSLGQGLEFLIYFQGNSAPDKSGLPSDRFSAERTGGSVSTLTIQRTQQEDSAVYLCASSLAGGTSGYTFGSGTRLTVV.

Only a few counts were recorded for this clonotype. V and J are TRBV5-4 and TRBJ2-3, with D hard to call. Trimming left V 0 bases short and J 0 bases short, with 11 bases between. Germline V CDR1 and CDR2: SGHNT, YYREEE (reference sequence). CDR3 length: 16 amino acids. DNA of the CDR3: TGTGCCAGCAGCTTGGGGGTGGGCCCCAGCACAGATACGCAGTATTTT. This sequence encodes CASSLGVGPSTDTQYF.

This clonotype was seen more than once but under ten times. V gene TRBV6-6 combines with J gene TRBJ2-1; TRBD1 matches 8 bases. The CDR3 spans 14 residues. V trimming: 9 bases; J trimming: 3 bases; junction bases outside the gene matches: 7. Per the germline V gene, CDR1 is MNHNY and CDR2 is SVGAGI (reference sequence). The CDR3 here is CASRAGGSYNEQFF. The CDR3 DNA follows: TGTGCCAGTAGAGCAGGGGGCAGCTACAATGAGCAGTTCTTC.

The chain has TRBV20-1 and TRBJ2-1; TRBD2 agrees at 14 bases. Germline CDR1 and CDR2: DFQATT and SNEGSKA (reference sequence). This CDR3 is 18 amino acids long. The ends lost 0 bases at V and 4 bases at J; junction bases unmatched: 8. CDR3 loop: CSARDRLAGGPEYNEQFF. CDR3 DNA sequence: TGCAGTGCTAGAGATCGACTAGCGGGGGGGCCAGAGTACAATGAGCAGTTCTTC.

V and J are TRBV11-1 and TRBJ2-1; 9 bases align to TRBD1. CDR3 size: 15 residues. Germline loops: CDR1 SGHAT, CDR2 FQDESV (reference sequence). Trimming cost V 5 bases and J 6 bases; bases outside gene matches: 8. CDR3 residues: CASSPTGGLSNEQFF. The CDR3 DNA is TGTGCCAGCAGCCCAACAGGGGGCCTTTCCAATGAGCAGTTCTTC.

V and J are TRBV7-9 and TRBJ2-1, with 8 bases fitting TRBD1. The germline CDR1 and CDR2 sequences are SEHNR and FQNEAQ (reference sequence). This CDR3 region has 16 residues. V lost 3 bases and J lost 5; bases outside the gene matches: 9. CDR3 DNA: TGTGCCAGCAGCTTTAACCGACAGGGGCTCCACAATGAGCAGTTCTTC. Amino acids: CASSFNRQGLHNEQFF.

The genes are TRBV7-8 and TRBJ1-2; 7 bases fit TRBD1. The CDR3 contains 16 residues. Germline assignment: CDR1 SGHVS and CDR2 FQNEAQ. J gave up 0 bases and V 4 bases, and 8 bases lay outside the gene matches. This CDR3 reads CASSYNQGGANYGYTF. In DNA, the CDR3 is TGTGCCAGCAGCTACAACCAGGGGGGAGCTAACTATGGCTACACCTTC.

The CDR3 coding sequence is TGTGCCAGCAGCTTAGTGGCGGACAGGGGCAATGAGCAGTTCTTC. It yields the protein CASSLVADRGNEQFF. V is TRBV7-9 and J is TRBJ2-1; 9 bases agree with TRBD1. Per germline, CDR1 SEHNR and CDR2 FQNEAQ (reference sequence). V shed 1 base, J shed 6 bases, and the junction held 4 bases outside the gene matches. The CDR3 is 15 amino acids.

This clonotype has only a few counts. The CDR3 sequence is CASSVGGRDTEAFF. The CDR3 DNA sequence: TGTGCCAGCAGCGTAGGGGGCCGGGACACTGAAGCTTTCTTT. The chain has TRBV9 and TRBJ1-1; tentative D call: TRBD1 (5 bases). This CDR3 is built from 14 residues. V lost 0 bases to trimming and J lost 3 bases, with 9 bases between them. Germline CDR1 is SGDLS and CDR2 is YYNGEE. Looking up the rest from reference TRBV9 and TRBJ1-1 gives the full variable domain: DSGVTQTPKHLITATGQRVTLRCSPRSGDLSVYWYQQSLDQGLQFLIQYYNGEERAKGNILERFSAQQFPDLHSELNLSSLELGDSALYFCASSVGGRDTEAFFGQGTRLTVV.

This clonotype was found a few times. The genes are TRBV29-1 and TRBJ1-2; D is uncertain. V was pared by 4 bases and J by 8 bases, with 5 bases between. This CDR3 spans 9 amino acids. Germline V gene data show CDR1 as SQVTM and CDR2 as ANQGSEA. The CDR3, as DNA: TGCAGCGTTGGGGTAGGCTACACCTTC. Residues: CSVGVGYTF.

The chain is built from TRBV11-2 and TRBJ2-3; tentative D call: TRBD1 (6 bases). V was clipped by 6 bases and J by 0 bases, with 10 bases between them. The CDR3 runs 14 residues. Germline-derived CDR1 and CDR2 are SGHAT and FQNNGV. For the CDR3, the DNA is TGTGCCAGCAGATCTGGACAGAGCACAGATACGCAGTATTTT. Protein product: CASRSGQSTDTQYF.

This clonotype occurred a few times. CDR3: CASSLTSGRREQYF. CDR3 bases: TGTGCCAGCAGCCTGACTAGCGGGAGGCGGGAGCAGTACTTC. This sequence joins TRBV14 and TRBJ2-7, with 13 bases fitting TRBD2. Trimming removed 4 bases from V and 7 bases from J; junction bases left unmatched: 4. Germline lookup yields CDR1 SGHDN and CDR2 FVKESK. This CDR3 contains 14 residues.

This rearrangement joins TRBV12-3 or TRBV12-4 to TRBJ1-2, with a weak D call TRBD1 (6 bases). V was pared by 4 bases and J by 8 bases, with 14 bases between. The CDR3 covers 13 residues. DNA of the CDR3: TGTGCCAGCAGTTCAAAGGTGGGGGGCGGCTACACCTTC. It is translated as CASSSKVGGGYTF.

Comment on this clonotype: The germline gene is not matched at one end of the junction; a read error may be the cause. The rearrangement joins TRBV12-3 or TRBV12-4 to TRBJ1-4, with a weak D call TRBD1 (5 bases). CDR3 length: 12 residues. DNA for the CDR3: TGTGCCAGCAGTTGGGGGAATGAAAAACTGATTTTT. It encodes CASSWGNEKLIF.

V usage is TRBV3-1 and J usage is TRBJ1-1; weak D call: TRBD1 (6 bases). Trimming took 1 base from V and 2 from J, leaving 17 bases between them. Per germline, CDR1 LGHDT and CDR2 YNNKEL (reference sequence). The CDR3 contains 17 residues. The CDR3 sequence: CASSQVAGGRQNTEAFF. CDR3 nucleotides: TGTGCCAGCAGCCAAGTCGCGGGGGGCAGGCAAAACACTGAAGCTTTCTTT. The full variable domain, with the rest looked up from reference TRBV3-1 and TRBJ1-1, is DTAVSQTPKYLVTQMGNDKSIKCEQNLGHDTMYWYKQDSKKFLKIMFSYNNKELIINETVPNRFSPKSPDKAHLNLHINSLELGDSAVYFCASSQVAGGRQNTEAFFGQGTRLTVV.

The chain combines TRBV6-6 with TRBJ2-7; 9 positions match TRBD1. CDR3 size: 15 residues. Losses at the gene ends were 6 bases for V and 3 bases for J; bases not matched to a gene: 9. Germline CDR1 MNHNY, CDR2 SVGAGI (reference sequence). CDR3: CASSQPGQGYYEQYF. The DNA for the CDR3 is TGTGCCAGCAGCCAACCGGGACAGGGATACTACGAGCAGTACTTC.

This clonotype has a count of ten or more. The chain couples TRBV5-4 to TRBJ1-2; D unclear. The CDR3 is 15 amino acids. Looked up from germline, CDR1 is SGHNT and CDR2 is YYREEE (reference sequence). Between the trimmed V and J ends, which lost 1 base and 7 bases, there was a span of 17 bases. CDR3 residues: CASSLRYGSSRGYTF. The CDR3 DNA reads TGTGCCAGCAGCTTGAGGTACGGCTCCTCCCGTGGCTACACCTTC. The full variable domain, in which reference TRBV5-4 and TRBJ1-2 provide the parts outside the CDR3, is ETGVTQSPTHLIKTRGQQVTLRCSSQSGHNTVSWYQQALGQGPQFIFQYYREEENGRGNFPPRFSGLQFPNYSSELNVNALELDDSALYLCASSLRYGSSRGYTFGSGTRLTVV.

Regarding this clonotype: This may stem from a read error, because a much larger clone lies one nucleotide away. The chain recombines TRBV5-1 with TRBJ2-5; TRBD2 aligns across 8 bases. The CDR3 is 14 amino acids. The junction had 2 bases not matched to a gene; V was cut back by 0 bases and J by 4 bases. Germline values: CDR1 SGHRS, CDR2 YFSETQ. CDR3 in amino acids: CASSLDGGGETQYF. The CDR3 DNA reads TGCGCCAGCAGCTTGGACGGGGGGGGAGAGACCCAGTACTTC.

In this sample, this clonotype turned up a few times. V is TRBV29-1 and J is TRBJ2-3, with D unresolved. Trimming pared 4 bases from V and 3 bases from J, leaving 14 bases between. The CDR3 has 14 residues. Germline CDR1 SQVTM, CDR2 ANQGSEA. The CDR3 DNA is TGCAGCGTTGTTGTAGCCCTCCCTACAGATACGCAGTATTTT. Its protein is CSVVVALPTDTQYF.